Detailed here is one T cell receptor beta chain. Its cognate antigen is unknown. Germline CDR1 is DFQATT and CDR2 is SNEGSKA (reference sequence). V lost 7 bases and J 0 bases, leaving 15 bases between the germline ends. This CDR3 comprises 14 residues. This sample was included in a study of T-cell reconstitution after alpha-beta-depleted transplantation in children. Points from the study as a whole: Alpha-beta T cells present about two months after transplant were reported to originate from several hundred expanded graft clones. For some patients, TCRbeta diversity was high at day 60 because of recipient T cells and thymic progenitors that survived. Newly produced T cells mostly provided counts and TCRbeta diversity after one year, as hyperexpanded clones declined.

Library preparation (for TCRbeta) was performed with unique molecular identifiers. TCRdb itself ran the PCR reads through MiXCR, one entry per CDR3 protein. Here the sample spans under 850,000 distinct CDR3 sequences, less than 15% being singletons. This TCR was sampled from a girl aged 2 to 10 with congenital amegakaryocytic thrombocytopenia, due to receive a stem cell transplant. The specimen was PBMCs, collected before TCRalphabeta/CD19-depleted stem cell transplant. V usage is TRBV20-1 and J usage is TRBJ1-1, with a weak D call TRBD1 (5 bases). CDR3 region: CSVPPRQMNTEAFF. For the CDR3, the DNA is TGCAGTGTCCCCCCCAGACAGATGAACACTGAAGCTTTCTTT.